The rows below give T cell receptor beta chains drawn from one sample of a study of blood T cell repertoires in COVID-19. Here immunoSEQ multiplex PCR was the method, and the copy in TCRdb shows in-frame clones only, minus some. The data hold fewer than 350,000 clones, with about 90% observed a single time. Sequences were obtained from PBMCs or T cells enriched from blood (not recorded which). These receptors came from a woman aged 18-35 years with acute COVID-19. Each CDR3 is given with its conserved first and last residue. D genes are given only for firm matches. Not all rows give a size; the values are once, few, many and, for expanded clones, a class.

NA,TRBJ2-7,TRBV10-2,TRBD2,CASIIGLAGGRPYEQYF,TGCGCCAGCATAATCGGACTAGCGGGAGGCCGGCCCTACGAGCAGTACTTC
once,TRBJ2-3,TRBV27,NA,CASSLGLVPSPTSTDTQYF,TGTGCCAGCAGTCTCGGACTCGTCCCTTCCCCCACTAGCACAGATACGCAGTATTTT
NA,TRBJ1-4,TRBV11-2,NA,CASSFGGAREKLFF,TGTGCCAGCAGCTTCGGGGGGGCCCGGGAAAAACTGTTTTTT
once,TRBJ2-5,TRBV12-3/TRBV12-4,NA,CASSLTEQETQYF,TGTGCCAGCAGTTTAACAGAGCAAGAGACCCAGTACTTC
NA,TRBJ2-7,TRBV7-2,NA,CASSRLTYSHYEQYF,TGTGCCAGCAGCCGCCTTACGTACTCTCACTACGAGCAGTACTTC
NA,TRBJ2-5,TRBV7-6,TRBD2,CASSSIAGVRETQYF,TGTGCCAGCAGCTCCATAGCGGGAGTGAGGGAGACCCAGTACTTC
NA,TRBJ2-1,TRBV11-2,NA,CASSLAFRGSYNEQFF,TGTGCCAGCAGCTTAGCATTTAGGGGGTCCTACAATGAGCAGTTCTTC
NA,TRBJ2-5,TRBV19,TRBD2,CASSIGRLGLAGDQETQYF,TGTGCCAGTAGTATAGGACGATTGGGACTAGCGGGAGACCAAGAGACCCAGTACTTC
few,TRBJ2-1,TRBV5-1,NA,CASSLERVGLTYNEQFF,TGCGCCAGCAGCTTGGAAAGGGTTGGACTAACCTACAATGAGCAGTTCTTC
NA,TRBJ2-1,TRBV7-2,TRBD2,CASSLTQTSAYNEQFF,TGTGCCAGCAGCTTAACCCAGACTAGCGCTTACAATGAGCAGTTCTTC
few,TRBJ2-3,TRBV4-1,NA,CASSQGAAGPNTQYF,TGCGCCAGCAGCCAAGGTGCTGCGGGACCCAATACGCAGTATTTT